These 14 T cell receptor beta chains share one sample of origin, sequenced in a study of blood T cell repertoires in COVID-19. The protocol was immunoSEQ multiplex PCR, while the TCRdb copy is restricted to in-frame clones and leaves out a portion. This sample carries fewer than 200,000 clones, around 80% of them seen once, and the ten largest clones take 9.1%. Sequencing used peripheral blood. These receptors were obtained from a woman at least 80 years old with active or convalescent COVID-19.

This chain's CDR3 is CASTPYSPGGEAFF. CDR3 coding DNA: TGTGCCAGTACCCCATATAGCCCCGGAGGTGAAGCTTTCTTT. The chain recombines TRBV19 with TRBJ1-1; D uncertain. Deletions cut 7 bases from V and 7 bases from J, with 19 bases between. From germline, CDR1 is LNHDA and CDR2 SQIVND (reference sequence). There are 14 residues in the CDR3.

J is TRBJ2-3 and V is TRBV19; 7 bases are shared with TRBD1. CDR1 and CDR2 (germline): LNHDA, SQIVND (reference sequence). With 3 bases clipped from V and 3 bases from J, the junction kept 9 bases outside the gene matches. CDR3 length equals 16 residues. As DNA, the CDR3 is TGTGCCAGTAGTATTGGGGCCGACAGGGTAACAGATACGCAGTATTTT. Its protein product is CASSIGADRVTDTQYF. The whole variable domain, remainder taken from reference TRBV19 and TRBJ2-3, is DGGITQSPKYLFRKEGQNVTLSCEQNLNHDAMYWYRQDPGQGLRLIYYSQIVNDFQKGDIAEGYSVSREKKESFPLTVTSAQKNPTAFYLCASSIGADRVTDTQYFGPGTRLTVL.

This clone has only a few counts. The chain recombines TRBV2 with TRBJ1-3, with 7 bases aligning to TRBD1. J lost 0 bases, V lost 6 bases, and 2 bases had no gene match. The CDR3 length is 14 residues. CDR1 SNHLY and CDR2 FYNNEI come from the germline V gene. The CDR3 sequence: CASRGQFSGNTIYF. CDR3 coding DNA: TGTGCCAGCAGGGGACAGTTCTCTGGAAACACCATATATTTT.

This clone was recorded only once. The CDR3 sequence: CASSASPRQASNYGYTF. CDR3 nucleotide sequence: TGTGCCAGTAGTGCCTCACCCCGACAGGCATCTAACTATGGCTACACCTTC. J is TRBJ1-2 and V is TRBV19; D is perhaps TRBD1 (6 bases). V lost 5 bases and J lost 0, with 19 bases in between. The CDR3 consists of 17 residues. CDR1 is LNHDA, CDR2 SQIVND, per germline (reference sequence).

This clone was counted a single time. V and J are TRBV19 and TRBJ1-2; D uncertain. The V gene's germline CDR1 is LNHDA and CDR2 SQIVND (reference sequence). V was cut by 5 bases and J by 4 bases, with 20 bases left in between. CDR3 size: 16 residues. In DNA form, the CDR3 reads TGTGCCAGTAGTCTCCCGGGTGGAGGGAACTTCTATGGCTACACCTTC. It yields the protein CASSLPGGGNFYGYTF.

This rearrangement joins TRBV9 to TRBJ1-2, with a weak D call TRBD1 (5 bases). Germline V gene sequence: CDR1 SGDLS, CDR2 YYNGEE. V was clipped by 0 bases and J by 2 bases, with 8 bases between them. CDR3 length: 14 amino acids. The CDR3 loop is CASSVGPGNYGYTF. The CDR3 region has the DNA TGTGCCAGCAGCGTAGGCCCAGGGAACTATGGCTACACCTTC.

The J gene is TRBJ2-2, the V gene TRBV19, with D unclear. Looked up from germline, CDR1 is LNHDA and CDR2 is SQIVND (reference sequence). This CDR3 has 13 amino acids. V was pared by 5 bases and J by 7 bases, with 11 bases between. The CDR3 DNA is TGTGCCAGTAGTGCCTCTTTCGGCGGGGAGCTGTTTTTT. This codes for CASSASFGGELFF.

V is TRBV30 and J is TRBJ2-5; 11 nucleotides line up with TRBD1. V was pared by 2 bases and J by 5 bases, with 19 bases of the junction left unmatched. The CDR3 is 19 amino acids. Germline V gene data show CDR1 as GTSNPN and CDR2 as SVGIG (reference sequence). DNA for the CDR3: TGTGCCTGGAGTCCGTGGTCGGGGACAGGGGGGTCCATTACTGAGACCCAGTACTTC. Translation gives CAWSPWSGTGGSITETQYF.

V usage is TRBV5-1 and J usage is TRBJ1-1; 9 bases align to TRBD1. This CDR3 spans 15 amino acids. Germline V gene lookup returns CDR1 SGHRS and CDR2 YFSETQ. The junction had 5 bases not matched to a gene; V was cut back by 4 bases and J by 1 base. The CDR3 spells CASSTQTGGNTEAFF. DNA for the CDR3: TGCGCCAGCAGCACCCAGACAGGGGGGAACACTGAAGCTTTCTTT.

This clone was recorded only once. The chain has TRBV5-1 and TRBJ1-1; D possibly corresponds to TRBD1 (6 bases). Germline V gene lookup returns CDR1 SGHRS and CDR2 YFSETQ. The CDR3 covers 14 residues. Deletions cut 3 bases from V and 7 bases from J, with 16 bases between. The CDR3: CASSYVDRWNEAFF. The CDR3 DNA follows: TGCGCCAGCAGCTACGTTGACAGGTGGAATGAAGCTTTCTTT.

The chain is built from TRBV11-2 and TRBJ1-4, with D possibly TRBD1 on 6 matching bases. CDR1 and CDR2 (germline): SGHAT, FQNNGV. This CDR3 comprises 17 residues. The V end lost 5 bases, the J end lost 4 bases, and 20 bases lay between the germline ends. In nucleotides, the CDR3 is TGTGCCAGCAGCCGCCGGGGGGCAGGGGCGGATAATGAAAAACTGTTTTTT. Translation: CASSRRGAGADNEKLFF.

The chain has TRBV13 and TRBJ2-5, with TRBD2 as a possible D gene (6 bases). The germline V gene has CDR1 PRHDT and CDR2 FYEKMQ (reference sequence). This CDR3 comprises 17 residues. Trimming shortened V by 2 bases and J by 1 base, and 17 bases separated the two germline ends. The CDR3 loop is CASSLMGFGGTQETQYF. The CDR3 DNA sequence: TGTGCCAGCAGCTTAATGGGTTTTGGAGGGACCCAAGAGACCCAGTACTTC.

This clone showed up many times. CDR3 nucleotides: TGTGCCAGCAAAGGGACAGGTCTGAGGGAGCTGTTTTTT. It yields the protein CASKGTGLRELFF. V is TRBV27 and J is TRBJ2-2; 8 bases line up with TRBD1. CDR1 MNHEY and CDR2 SMNVEV come from the germline V gene (reference sequence). The CDR3 loop spans 13 amino acids. J gave up 9 bases and V 7 bases, and 7 bases lay outside the gene matches.

The chain carries TRBV5-1 and TRBJ1-2, with 12 positions matching TRBD1. The CDR3 is 17 amino acids. Looked up from germline, CDR1 is SGHRS and CDR2 is YFSETQ. With 4 bases clipped from V and 7 bases from J, the junction kept 14 bases outside the gene matches. In DNA, the CDR3 is TGCGCCAGCAGCGGGGGCGACCGGGACAGGGGGCGAGGTGGCTACACCTTC. This encodes CASSGGDRDRGRGGYTF.